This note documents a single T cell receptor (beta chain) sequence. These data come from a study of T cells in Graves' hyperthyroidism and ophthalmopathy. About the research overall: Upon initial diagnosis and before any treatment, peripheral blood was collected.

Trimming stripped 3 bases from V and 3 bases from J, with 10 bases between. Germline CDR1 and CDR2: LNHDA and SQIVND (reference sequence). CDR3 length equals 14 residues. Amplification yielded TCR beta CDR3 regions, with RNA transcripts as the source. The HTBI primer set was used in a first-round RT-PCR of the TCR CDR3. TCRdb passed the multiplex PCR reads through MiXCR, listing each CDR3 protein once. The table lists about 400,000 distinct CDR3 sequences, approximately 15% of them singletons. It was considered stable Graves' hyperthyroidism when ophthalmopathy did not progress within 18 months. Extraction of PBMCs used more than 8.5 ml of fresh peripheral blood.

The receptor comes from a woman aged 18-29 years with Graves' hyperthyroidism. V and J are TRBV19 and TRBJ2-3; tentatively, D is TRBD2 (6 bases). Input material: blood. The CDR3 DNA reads TGTGCCAGTAGTATCGACGCGGGAACAGATACGCAGTATTTT. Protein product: CASSIDAGTDTQYF.